Below, 14 T cell receptor beta chains from the same sample are listed, as sequenced in a study of technical replicates of blood from a few donors. The assay was immunoSEQ multiplex PCR, and TCRdb's table has in-frame clones only and misses some. This repertoire shows over 50,000 clones, roughly 86% found once; its top ten account for 5.1%. Source material: PBMCs. The origin of the receptors is a human donor in good health. Some clones in this sample may be carry-over from other donors' samples.

This clone was seen only once. CDR3 residues: CASSALGQGASLGIDTQYF. The CDR3 DNA sequence: TGTGCCAGCAGCGCCTTGGGACAGGGGGCATCTCTTGGTATAGATACGCAGTATTTT. The chain combines TRBV5-6 with TRBJ2-3; 12 bases align to TRBD1. The CDR3 runs 19 residues. Germline loops: CDR1 SGHDT, CDR2 YYEEEE. V lost 4 bases, J lost 5 bases, and 17 bases stayed unmatched. Combining the CDR3 with reference TRBV5-6 and TRBJ2-3 gives the whole variable domain DAGVTQSPTHLIKTRGQQVTLRCSPKSGHDTVSWYQQALGQGPQFIFQYYEEEERQRGNFPDRFSGHQFPNYSSELNVNALLLGDSALYLCASSALGQGASLGIDTQYFGPGTRLTVL.

V and J are TRBV9 and TRBJ2-1; 7 bases match TRBD2. Looked up from germline, CDR1 is SGDLS and CDR2 is YYNGEE. V dropped 2 bases and J dropped 5; count of bases not matched to a gene: 7. The CDR3 runs 15 residues. This CDR3 reads CASSVGLSGDNEQFF. The CDR3 DNA reads TGTGCCAGCAGCGTGGGACTAAGCGGAGACAATGAGCAGTTCTTC.

V and J are TRBV7-2 and TRBJ1-4, with 9 bases aligning to TRBD1. V lost 7 bases, J lost 5 bases, and 5 bases stayed unmatched. The CDR3 has 14 residues. The V gene's germline CDR1 is SGHTA and CDR2 FQGNSA. The CDR3 protein is CASIEDRGNEKLFF. CDR3 sequence (DNA): TGTGCCAGCATCGAGGACAGGGGAAATGAAAAACTGTTTTTT.

The chain couples TRBV18 to TRBJ1-3, with TRBD1 as a possible D gene (6 bases). Trimming cost V 2 bases and J 0 bases, with 17 bases left between them. The CDR3 loop spans 18 amino acids. CDR1 KGHSH and CDR2 LQKENI come from the germline V gene. The CDR3 is CASSPFLAGELSGNTIYF. The CDR3, as DNA: TGTGCCAGCTCACCATTTCTGGCAGGGGAACTCTCTGGAAACACCATATATTTT.

The chain employs TRBV6-5 and TRBJ1-2; D is perhaps TRBD1 (5 bases). CDR1 and CDR2 from the germline V gene are MNHEY and SVGAGI. The CDR3 covers 14 residues. V shed 4 bases and J shed 8 bases, with 17 bases lying between them. The CDR3 sequence: CASSSPQGLNGYTF. The CDR3 DNA reads TGTGCCAGCAGTTCCCCCCAGGGTCTGAACGGCTACACCTTC.

The rearrangement joins TRBV20-1 to TRBJ2-7; D is ambiguous. CDR1 and CDR2 (germline): DFQATT, SNEGSKA (reference sequence). V dropped 3 bases and J dropped 4 bases, with 7 bases sitting between them. The CDR3 contains 11 residues. The CDR3 spells CSARAQYEQYF. The CDR3 DNA sequence: TGCAGTGCTAGGGCTCAGTACGAGCAGTACTTC.

This chain connects TRBV5-1 to TRBJ1-2; D is ambiguous. Trimming removed 2 bases at V and 7 bases at J, with 12 bases between. The length of the CDR3 is 13 residues. Germline V CDR1 and CDR2: SGHRS, YFSETQ. The CDR3 reads CASSLEGVSGYTF. DNA of the CDR3: TGCGCCAGCAGCTTAGAAGGAGTGTCTGGCTACACCTTC.

The gene calls are TRBV29-1 and TRBJ2-5; no clear D gene. Looked up from germline, CDR1 is SQVTM and CDR2 is ANQGSEA. The CDR3 consists of 13 residues. Trimming removed 6 bases at V and 4 bases at J, with 15 bases between. CDR3 sequence (DNA): TGCAGCGTAGGAACTTACGGCGGAGAGACCCAGTACTTC. Protein sequence: CSVGTYGGETQYF.

The chain employs TRBV19 and TRBJ1-5, with TRBD1 matching 11 bases. V lost 4 bases to trimming and J lost 8 bases; unmatched junction nucleotides: 10. There are 16 residues in the CDR3. The germline CDR1 and CDR2 sequences are LNHDA and SQIVND (reference sequence). The CDR3 sequence is CASSTVGQGDMKPQHF. The CDR3 DNA reads TGTGCCAGTAGTACTGTGGGACAGGGGGATATGAAGCCCCAGCATTTT. Together with reference TRBV19 and TRBJ1-5, the CDR3 gives the full variable domain: DGGITQSPKYLFRKEGQNVTLSCEQNLNHDAMYWYRQDPGQGLRLIYYSQIVNDFQKGDIAEGYSVSREKKESFPLTVTSAQKNPTAFYLCASSTVGQGDMKPQHFGDGTRLSIL.

V usage is TRBV5-1 and J usage is TRBJ1-4, with 11 bases lining up with TRBD1. Unmatched junction bases numbered 5, after V lost 8 bases and J lost 8 bases. CDR1 is SGHRS, CDR2 YFSETQ, per germline. This CDR3 has 13 residues. The chain's CDR3 is CASARDRGEKLFF. In nucleotides, the CDR3 is TGCGCCAGTGCCCGGGACAGGGGGGAAAAACTGTTTTTT. Together with reference TRBV5-1 and TRBJ1-4, the CDR3 gives the full variable domain: KAGVTQTPRYLIKTRGQQVTLSCSPISGHRSVSWYQQTPGQGLQFLFEYFSETQRNKGNFPGRFSGRQFSNSRSEMNVSTLELGDSALYLCASARDRGEKLFFGSGTQLSVL.

This clone was seen once. This chain connects TRBV4-3 to TRBJ2-7; D is perhaps TRBD1 (6 bases). Looked up from germline, CDR1 is LGHNA and CDR2 is YSLEER. The CDR3 is 17 residues long. The V end was cut by 0 bases, the J end by 5 bases, with 20 bases between. The CDR3 sequence: CASSQDLGDNPSNEQYF. The CDR3 DNA is TGCGCCAGCAGCCAAGATCTAGGGGACAATCCATCCAACGAGCAGTACTTC.

This rearrangement joins TRBV2 to TRBJ1-3; 10 bases match TRBD1. V shed 9 bases and J 0 bases; nucleotides not matched to a gene: 8. The CDR3 is 16 amino acids. The germline V gene has CDR1 SNHLY and CDR2 FYNNEI. CDR3 sequence: CARGTGAVSSGNTIYF. DNA of the CDR3: TGTGCCAGGGGGACAGGGGCCGTAAGCTCTGGAAACACCATATATTTT.

J is TRBJ2-7 and V is TRBV21-1; the table calls TRBD1, which could not be checked here. TRBV21-1 is listed as a pseudogene. The length of the CDR3 is 15 residues. The DNA for the CDR3 is TGTGCCAGCACCGTACGTCAGGACAGGGACCACGAGCAGTACTTC. It codes for CASTVRQDRDHEQYF.

This clone was detected only once. The chain joins TRBV28 to TRBJ1-3, with 8 bases identical to TRBD1. CDR1 and CDR2 from the germline V gene are MDHEN and SYDVKM. The junction had 5 bases not matched to a gene; V was cut back by 10 bases and J by 0 bases. The CDR3 runs to 14 residues. The CDR3 DNA is TGTGCCACGGGGACAGGCGACTCTGGAAACACCATATATTTT. Protein: CATGTGDSGNTIYF.